This T cell receptor beta chain was documented in a study of blood T cell repertoires in COVID-19. Sequencing was performed with immunoSEQ multiplex PCR; in TCRdb, only in-frame clones are kept and a portion is missing. Counted here are roughly 200,000 clones, approximately 89% occurring once; the ten biggest clones make up approximately 4.3%. This CDR3 has 14 residues. Germline lookup yields CDR1 SGHRS and CDR2 YFSETQ. The germline V and J ends were trimmed by 4 bases and 2 bases, with 10 bases remaining between them. Enrollees, roughly 18 to 90 years old, lived in 24 US areas. Participants reported their clinical history, and cohort assignment relied on those reports.

The gene calls are TRBV5-1 and TRBJ1-3; D might be TRBD1 (6 bases). The receptor was derived from a woman aged 25 to 39 with acute COVID-19. Sequencing used PBMCs or T cells enriched from blood (not recorded which). The CDR3 reads CASSQQGPGNTIYF. The CDR3 nucleotides read TGCGCCAGCAGCCAACAGGGACCTGGAAACACCATATATTTT.